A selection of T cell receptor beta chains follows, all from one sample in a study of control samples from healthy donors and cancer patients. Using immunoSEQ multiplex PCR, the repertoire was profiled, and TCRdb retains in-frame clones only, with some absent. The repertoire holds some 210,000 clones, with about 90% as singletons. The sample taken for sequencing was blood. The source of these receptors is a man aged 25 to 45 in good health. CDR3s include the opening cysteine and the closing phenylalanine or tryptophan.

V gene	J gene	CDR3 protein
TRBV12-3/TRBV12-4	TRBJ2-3	CASSVLEGTQYF
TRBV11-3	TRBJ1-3	CASSARRDSGNTIYF
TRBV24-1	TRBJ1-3	CATRGNGNTIYF
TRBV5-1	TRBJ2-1	CASSRVGPYNEQFF
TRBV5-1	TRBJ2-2	CASSLGQNTGELFF
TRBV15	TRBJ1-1	CATSRDQVGRVAFF
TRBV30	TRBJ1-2	CAWSVRVGEGLRYGYTF
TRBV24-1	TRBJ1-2	CATAGDRDYGYTF
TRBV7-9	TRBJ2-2	CASSFQGAPTGELFF
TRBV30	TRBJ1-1	CAWSPAREAFF
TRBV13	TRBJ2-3	CASSPRGGGSTDTQYF
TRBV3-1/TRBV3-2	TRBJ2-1	CASSQAEFGSEFF
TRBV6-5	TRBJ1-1	CASTLQANTEAFF